The 22 T cell receptor beta chains in this list originate from one sample, sequenced in a study of T cell responses to AZD1222 COVID-19 vaccine. This table comes from immunoSEQ multiplex PCR, and its TCRdb copy is limited to in-frame clones, with some not included. The table lists roughly 77,000 clones, less than 95% of them singletons. The sample in question was peripheral blood, obtained 28 days after the second AZD1222 dose. The receptors originated from an adult who received the AZD1222 COVID-19 vaccine.

As DNA, the CDR3 is TGTGCCAGCAGTTACTCCCACGCTAGCTCCTACGAGCAGTACTTC. The encoded protein is CASSYSHASSYEQYF. The chain links TRBV6-5 to TRBJ2-7; D is uncertain. Trimming took off 0 bases at V and 0 bases at J, with 9 bases between the two ends. The CDR3 runs to 15 residues. Germline V gene sequence: CDR1 MNHEY, CDR2 SVGAGI.

This chain joins TRBV19 and TRBJ2-2, with D perhaps matching TRBD2 (5 bases). The germline V gene encodes CDR1 LNHDA and CDR2 SQIVND (reference sequence). This CDR3 is built from 15 residues. V was shortened by 3 bases and J by 1 base, with 9 bases between the two germline ends. The CDR3 sequence is CASSMSGGNTGELFF. CDR3 sequence (DNA): TGTGCCAGTAGTATGTCTGGAGGGAACACCGGGGAGCTGTTTTTT. Looking up the rest from reference TRBV19 and TRBJ2-2 gives the full variable domain: DGGITQSPKYLFRKEGQNVTLSCEQNLNHDAMYWYRQDPGQGLRLIYYSQIVNDFQKGDIAEGYSVSREKKESFPLTVTSAQKNPTAFYLCASSMSGGNTGELFFGEGSRLTVL.

The V call is TRBV19, the J call TRBJ1-1; D perhaps matches TRBD1 (5 bases). Germline CDR1 LNHDA, CDR2 SQIVND (reference sequence). V lost 6 bases, J lost 1 base, and 18 bases lay in between. The CDR3 runs 16 residues. CDR3 nucleotide sequence: TGTGCCAGTAGGAAGGGGACTTTAGATACGAACACTGAAGCTTTCTTT. Translating gives CASRKGTLDTNTEAFF.

This sequence joins TRBV24-1 and TRBJ2-3; maybe TRBD2 (5 bases). The V end was cut by 5 bases, the J end by 1 base, with 6 bases between. This CDR3 has 13 amino acids. Germline V CDR1 and CDR2: KGHDR, SFDVKD. The CDR3 is CATSVEGTDTQYF. Here the CDR3 DNA reads TGTGCCACCAGTGTGGAGGGCACAGATACGCAGTATTTT.

The gene calls are TRBV7-8 and TRBJ2-3; tentatively, D is TRBD2 (6 bases). The CDR3 loop spans 16 amino acids. The V and J ends lost 5 bases and 2 bases respectively, with 17 bases between them. Germline CDR1 and CDR2: SGHVS and FQNEAQ. The CDR3 protein is CASSPDHSGFTDTQYF. The CDR3 DNA reads as TGTGCCAGCAGCCCCGACCATAGCGGTTTCACAGATACGCAGTATTTT.

This clone was observed a few times. The chain carries TRBV7-6 and TRBJ2-7; unclear D gene. The germline CDR1 and CDR2 sequences are SGHVS and FNYEAQ. The CDR3 extends over 15 amino acids. Trimming shortened V by 2 bases and J by 5 bases, and 16 bases separated the two germline ends. DNA of the CDR3: TGTGCCAGCAGCTTAAGGTTGACGGTGTCCCACGAGCAGTACTTC. Amino acids: CASSLRLTVSHEQYF. The full variable domain, rest sourced from reference TRBV7-6 and TRBJ2-7, is GAGVSQSPRYKVTKRGQDVALRCDPISGHVSLYWYRQALGQGPEFLTYFNYEAQQDKSGLPNDRFSAERPEGSISTLTIQRTEQRDSAMYRCASSLRLTVSHEQYFGPGTRLTVT.

J is TRBJ1-4 and V is TRBV30, with 7 bases identical to TRBD1. Germline V gives CDR1 GTSNPN, CDR2 SVGIG (reference sequence). Losses at the gene ends were 4 bases for V and 3 bases for J; bases not matched to a gene: 8. The CDR3 is 15 amino acids. The CDR3 region is CAWTETGQPNEKLFF. The DNA for the CDR3 is TGTGCCTGGACCGAGACGGGACAGCCTAATGAAAAACTGTTTTTT.

The V gene is TRBV6-5, the J gene TRBJ2-3; D may match TRBD1 or TRBD2 (5 bases each). The CDR3 is 13 residues long. Looked up from germline, CDR1 is MNHEY and CDR2 is SVGAGI. V lost 0 bases and J 7 bases, leaving 8 bases between the germline ends. The CDR3 protein is CASSYSRGYTQYF. The CDR3 coding sequence is TGTGCCAGCAGTTACTCGAGGGGTTATACGCAGTATTTT.

The chain links TRBV12-3 or TRBV12-4 to TRBJ1-1; D is unresolved. The CDR3 is 12 amino acids. V lost 5 bases and J 3 bases, leaving 7 bases between the germline ends. CDR3 coding DNA: TGTGCCAGCAGTCGACGGTACACTGAAGCTTTCTTT. Translation: CASSRRYTEAFF.

This rearrangement joins TRBV5-6 to TRBJ1-2; perhaps TRBD1 as D (6 bases). This CDR3 has 16 residues. CDR1 is SGHDT and CDR2 is YYEEEE in the germline V gene. Trimming shortened V by 3 bases and J by 7 bases, and 22 bases separated the two germline ends. Here the CDR3 reads CASSYRTAGEFGGYTF. CDR3 nucleotides: TGTGCCAGCAGCTACCGCACGGCAGGGGAGTTTGGTGGCTACACCTTC.

The CDR3, as DNA: TGCGCCAGCAGCTTGGGGGGTTGGGGAGTGATCCAAGAGACCCAGTACTTC. Residues: CASSLGGWGVIQETQYF. The V and J genes are TRBV5-1 and TRBJ2-5; a weak D match, TRBD2 (5 bases). The V end lost 0 bases, the J end lost 1 base, and 16 bases lay between the germline ends. The CDR3 spans 17 residues. Germline V gives CDR1 SGHRS, CDR2 YFSETQ.

The chain carries TRBV19 and TRBJ2-3; 8 bases match TRBD1. Germline-derived CDR1 and CDR2 are LNHDA and SQIVND (reference sequence). V was clipped by 7 bases and J by 2 bases; unmatched bases: 17. This CDR3 is built from 18 residues. CDR3 in amino acids: CASTDRYGQGLFTDTQYF. The CDR3 coding sequence is TGTGCCAGTACCGATAGATACGGACAGGGACTCTTCACAGATACGCAGTATTTT.

This sequence joins TRBV5-1 and TRBJ1-5; 7 positions match TRBD1. J gave up 6 bases and V 3 bases, and 3 bases lay outside the gene matches. Germline values: CDR1 SGHRS, CDR2 YFSETQ. The CDR3 has 13 residues. CDR3 region: CASSSGGSQPQHF. CDR3 DNA: TGCGCCAGCAGCTCAGGGGGTAGTCAGCCCCAGCATTTT.

The sample holds one count of this clone. The gene calls are TRBV12-3 or TRBV12-4 and TRBJ1-1, with TRBD1 as a possible D gene (5 bases). Deletions cut 7 bases from V and 11 bases from J, with 20 bases between. The CDR3 has 13 residues. In nucleotides, the CDR3 is TGTGCCAGCAATCGGGGCCCTCACACTGTCGCTTTCTTT. Protein sequence: CASNRGPHTVAFF.

This clone has more than one count but fewer than ten. The V and J genes are TRBV13 and TRBJ2-3; no clear D. V was shortened by 5 bases and J by 5 bases, with 11 bases between the two germline ends. CDR1 and CDR2 (germline): PRHDT, FYEKMQ (reference sequence). The CDR3 contains 13 residues. CDR3 amino acids: CASSTLYGDTQYF. CDR3 in DNA: TGTGCCAGCAGCACCCTGTATGGAGATACGCAGTATTTT.

The CDR3 coding sequence is TGTGCCAGCACCCCAAACGGCCCCTACAATGAGCAGTTCTTC. The encoded protein is CASTPNGPYNEQFF. The rearrangement uses TRBV5-6 and TRBJ2-1; D unresolved. Germline loops: CDR1 SGHDT, CDR2 YYEEEE. This CDR3 region has 14 residues. Trimming removed 6 bases from V and 2 bases from J, with 12 bases in between.

This chain connects TRBV7-3 to TRBJ2-7; maybe TRBD2 (6 bases). CDR1 and CDR2 (germline): SGHTA, FQGTGA. CDR3 length: 14 residues. Deletions cut 2 bases from V and 2 bases from J, with 10 bases between. CDR3 sequence reads: CASSLLGGAYEQYF. The DNA for the CDR3 is TGTGCCAGCAGCTTACTCGGAGGGGCCTACGAGCAGTACTTC.

The chain joins TRBV5-4 to TRBJ1-1, with 7 nucleotides matching TRBD1. From germline, CDR1 is SGHNT and CDR2 YYREEE (reference sequence). The length of the CDR3 is 16 residues. The V and J ends lost 4 bases and 1 base, in that order; junction bases with no gene match: 10. CDR3 nucleotide sequence: TGTGCCAGCAGCGACGCTCGACAGGGTAAGAACACTGAAGCTTTCTTT. Encoded protein: CASSDARQGKNTEAFF.

The chain uses TRBV7-9 and TRBJ2-3; TRBD2 matches 16 bases. CDR1 is SEHNR and CDR2 is FQNEAQ in the germline V gene (reference sequence). The J segment lost 2 bases and the V segment lost 3 bases, leaving 8 bases of the junction unmatched. CDR3 length: 19 residues. CDR3 nucleotide sequence: TGTGCCAGCAGCTTGGGACTAGCGGGAGGGTATCGGTCCACAGATACGCAGTATTTT. Its translation is CASSLGLAGGYRSTDTQYF.

The chain carries TRBV6-2 or TRBV6-3 and TRBJ2-1; 11 bases agree with TRBD2. The V gene end was trimmed by 5 bases and the J gene end by 5 bases; junction bases not matched to a gene: 8. CDR3 size: 16 residues. Germline V gives CDR1 MNHEY, CDR2 SVGEGT. The CDR3 spells CASSDRTSGYHNEQFF. The CDR3 nucleotides are TGTGCCAGCAGTGACAGGACTAGCGGGTACCACAATGAGCAGTTCTTC.

The CDR3 nucleotides are TGTGCCTGCACGCTGGGACAGAGCACAGATACGCAGTATTTT. Its protein product is CACTLGQSTDTQYF. The gene calls are TRBV30 and TRBJ2-3, with 7 bases aligning to TRBD1. The trim removed 6 bases at V and 0 bases at J, leaving 6 bases unmatched. Germline CDR1 GTSNPN, CDR2 SVGIG (reference sequence). The CDR3 consists of 14 residues.

The chain recombines TRBV5-1 with TRBJ2-2, with D perhaps being TRBD1 or TRBD2 (5 bases each). The CDR3 loop spans 14 amino acids. Germline V gene data show CDR1 as SGHRS and CDR2 as YFSETQ. Between the trimmed V and J ends, which lost 6 bases and 6 bases, there was a span of 15 bases. CDR3 nucleotide sequence: TGCGCCAGCATTTCAACATTGGGGGCCGGGGAGCTGTTTTTT. Translating it yields CASISTLGAGELFF.